The clone carrying this T cell receptor (beta chain) was recorded a few times. The sample originates from a study of cytomegalovirus exposure and HLA in healthy donors. PCR employed 60 Vbeta and 13 Jbeta primers. Produced via immunoSEQ multiplex PCR; TCRdb's table is partial and in-frame only. The sample records 90,000 to 120,000 clones, roughly 80% being singletons. CDR1 and CDR2 (germline): LGHNA, YNFKEQ. V trimming: 4 bases; J trimming: 11 bases; junction bases outside the gene matches: 17. The CDR3 has 16 residues. V usage is TRBV4-2 and J usage is TRBJ2-4; TRBD2 matches 7 bases. The TCR was taken from a man aged 25-45 years in good health and CMV-seronegative. Sequenced input: PBMCs. This chain's CDR3 is CASSPSEAAGEFFQYF. The CDR3 DNA reads TGTGCCAGCAGCCCCTCCGAGGCGGCGGGGGAATTCTTTCAGTACTTC.